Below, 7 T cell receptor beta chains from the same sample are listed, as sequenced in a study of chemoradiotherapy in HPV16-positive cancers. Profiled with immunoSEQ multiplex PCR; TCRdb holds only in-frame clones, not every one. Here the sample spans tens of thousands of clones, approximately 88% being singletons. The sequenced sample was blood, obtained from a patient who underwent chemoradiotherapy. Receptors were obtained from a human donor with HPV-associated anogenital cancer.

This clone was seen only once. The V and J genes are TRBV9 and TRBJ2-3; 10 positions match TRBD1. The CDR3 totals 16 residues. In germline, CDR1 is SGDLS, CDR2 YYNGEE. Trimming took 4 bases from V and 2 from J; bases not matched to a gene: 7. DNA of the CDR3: TGTGCCAGCAGCCCCACCGGGACAGGGGTCACAGATACGCAGTATTTT. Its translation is CASSPTGTGVTDTQYF.

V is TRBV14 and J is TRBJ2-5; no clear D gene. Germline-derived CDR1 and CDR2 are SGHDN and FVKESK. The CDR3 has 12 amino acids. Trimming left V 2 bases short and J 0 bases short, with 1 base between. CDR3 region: CASSQNQETQYF. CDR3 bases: TGTGCCAGCAGCCAAAACCAAGAGACCCAGTACTTC. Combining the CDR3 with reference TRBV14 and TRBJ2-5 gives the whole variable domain EAGVTQFPSHSVIEKGQTVTLRCDPISGHDNLYWYRRVMGKEIKFLLHFVKESKQDESGMPNNRFLAERTGGTYSTLKVQPAELEDSGVYFCASSQNQETQYFGPGTRLLVL.

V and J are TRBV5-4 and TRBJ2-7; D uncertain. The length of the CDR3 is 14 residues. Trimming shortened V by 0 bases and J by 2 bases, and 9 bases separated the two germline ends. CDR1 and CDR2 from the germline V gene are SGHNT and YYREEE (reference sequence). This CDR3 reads CASSLGQNTYEQYF. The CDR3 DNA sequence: TGTGCCAGCAGCTTGGGACAAAATACCTACGAGCAGTACTTC.

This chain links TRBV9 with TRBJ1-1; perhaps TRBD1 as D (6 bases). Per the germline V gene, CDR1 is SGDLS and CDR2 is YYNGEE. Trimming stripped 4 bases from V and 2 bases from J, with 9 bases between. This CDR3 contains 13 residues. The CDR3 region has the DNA TGTGCCAGCAGCCGGACAGTCAACACTGAAGCTTTCTTT. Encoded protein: CASSRTVNTEAFF.

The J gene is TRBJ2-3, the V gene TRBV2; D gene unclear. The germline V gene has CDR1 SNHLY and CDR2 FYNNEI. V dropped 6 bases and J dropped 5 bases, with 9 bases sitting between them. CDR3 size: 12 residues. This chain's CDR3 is CASSPGRDTQYF. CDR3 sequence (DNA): TGTGCCAGCAGCCCCGGCCGAGATACGCAGTATTTT.

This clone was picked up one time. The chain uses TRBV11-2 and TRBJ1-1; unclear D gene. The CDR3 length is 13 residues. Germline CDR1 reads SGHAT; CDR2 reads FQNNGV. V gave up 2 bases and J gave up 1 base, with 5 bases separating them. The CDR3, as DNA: TGTGCCAGCAGCTTATCCCAGAACACTGAAGCTTTCTTT. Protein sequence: CASSLSQNTEAFF.

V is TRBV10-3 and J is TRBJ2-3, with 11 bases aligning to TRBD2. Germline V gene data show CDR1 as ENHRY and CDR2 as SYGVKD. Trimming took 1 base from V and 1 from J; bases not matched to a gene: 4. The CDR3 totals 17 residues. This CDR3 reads CAISEFLTSGGTDTQYF. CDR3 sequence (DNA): TGTGCCATCAGTGAGTTTCTGACTAGCGGGGGCACAGATACGCAGTATTTT.